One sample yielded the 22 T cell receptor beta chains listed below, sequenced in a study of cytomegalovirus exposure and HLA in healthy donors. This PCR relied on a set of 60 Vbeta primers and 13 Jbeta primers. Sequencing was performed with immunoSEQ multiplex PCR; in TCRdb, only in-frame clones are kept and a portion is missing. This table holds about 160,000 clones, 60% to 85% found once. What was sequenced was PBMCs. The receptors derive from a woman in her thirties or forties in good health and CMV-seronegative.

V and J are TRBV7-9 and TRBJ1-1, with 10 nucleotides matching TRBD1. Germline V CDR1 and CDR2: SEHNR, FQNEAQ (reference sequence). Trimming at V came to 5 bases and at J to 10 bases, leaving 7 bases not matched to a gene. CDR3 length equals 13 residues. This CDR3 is CASSRQGARGAFF. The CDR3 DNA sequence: TGTGCCAGCAGCCGACAGGGGGCCAGGGGAGCTTTCTTT.

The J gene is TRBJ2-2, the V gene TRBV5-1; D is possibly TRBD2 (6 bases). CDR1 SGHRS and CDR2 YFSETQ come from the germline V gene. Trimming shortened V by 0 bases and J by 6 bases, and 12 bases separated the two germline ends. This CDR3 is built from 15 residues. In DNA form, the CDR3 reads TGCGCCAGCAGCTTGGCAATAGGGGAGGCCGGGGAGCTGTTTTTT. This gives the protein CASSLAIGEAGELFF.

CDR3 nucleotides: TGTGCCAGCAGCTTAAATCGGGACTACGAGCAGTACTTC. This translates into CASSLNRDYEQYF. V gene TRBV7-2 combines with J gene TRBJ2-7; D might be TRBD2 (5 bases). The germline CDR1 and CDR2 sequences are SGHTA and FQGNSA. The CDR3 contains 13 residues. V lost 2 bases to trimming and J lost 3 bases, with 8 bases between them.

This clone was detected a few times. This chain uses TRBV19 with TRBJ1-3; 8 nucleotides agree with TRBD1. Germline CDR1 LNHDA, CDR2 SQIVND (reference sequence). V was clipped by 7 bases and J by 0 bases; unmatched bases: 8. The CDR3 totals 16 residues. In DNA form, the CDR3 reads TGTGCCAGTACCCCTCGGGACAGGTACTCTGGAAACACCATATATTTT. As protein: CASTPRDRYSGNTIYF.

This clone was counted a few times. Here the CDR3 DNA reads TGTGCCAGTAGTGGGGACAGGAGAACTAATGAAAAACTGTTTTTT. This translates into CASSGDRRTNEKLFF. The rearrangement uses TRBV19 and TRBJ1-4, with 8 bases identical to TRBD1. V lost 5 bases, J lost 1 base, and 3 bases stayed unmatched. From germline, CDR1 is LNHDA and CDR2 SQIVND (reference sequence). The CDR3 loop spans 15 amino acids.

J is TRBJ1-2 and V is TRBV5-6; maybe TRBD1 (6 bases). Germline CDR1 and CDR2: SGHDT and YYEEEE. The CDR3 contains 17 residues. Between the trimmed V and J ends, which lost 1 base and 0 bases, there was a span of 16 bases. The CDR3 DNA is TGTGCCAGCAGCTTGAAGGGGTTCAGGACAGCTAACTATGGCTACACCTTC. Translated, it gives CASSLKGFRTANYGYTF.

This chain's CDR3 is CASSAEGAVQPQHF. CDR3 coding DNA: TGTGCCAGCAGTGCTGAGGGGGCGGTTCAGCCCCAGCATTTT. The V and J genes are TRBV6-5 and TRBJ1-5; 7 bases match TRBD1. V dropped 5 bases and J dropped 6; count of bases not matched to a gene: 7. This CDR3 comprises 14 residues. CDR1 MNHEY and CDR2 SVGAGI come from the germline V gene.

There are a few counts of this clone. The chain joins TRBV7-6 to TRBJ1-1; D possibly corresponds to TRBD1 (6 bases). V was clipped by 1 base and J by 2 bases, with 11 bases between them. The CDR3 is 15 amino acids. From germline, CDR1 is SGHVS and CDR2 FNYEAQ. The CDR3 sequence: CASSLEKQGNTEAFF. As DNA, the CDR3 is TGTGCCAGCAGCTTAGAGAAACAGGGAAACACTGAAGCTTTCTTT.

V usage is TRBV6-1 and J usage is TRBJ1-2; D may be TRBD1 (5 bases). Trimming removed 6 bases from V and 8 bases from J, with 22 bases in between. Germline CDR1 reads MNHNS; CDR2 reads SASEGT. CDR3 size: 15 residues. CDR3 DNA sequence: TGTGCCAGCAGAGCTGCCGGGGCGGGGATTGTCGGCTACACCTTC. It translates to CASRAAGAGIVGYTF.

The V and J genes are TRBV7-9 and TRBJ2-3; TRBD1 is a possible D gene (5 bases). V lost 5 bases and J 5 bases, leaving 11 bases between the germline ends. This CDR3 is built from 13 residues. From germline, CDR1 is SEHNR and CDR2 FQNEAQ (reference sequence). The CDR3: CASSPVTEDTQYF. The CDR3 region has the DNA TGTGCCAGCAGCCCGGTGACAGAAGATACGCAGTATTTT. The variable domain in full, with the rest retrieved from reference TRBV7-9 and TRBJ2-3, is DTGVSQNPRHKITKRGQNVTFRCDPISEHNRLYWYRQTLGQGPEFLTYFQNEAQLEKSRLLSDRFSAERPKGSFSTLEIQRTEQGDSAMYLCASSPVTEDTQYFGPGTRLTVL.

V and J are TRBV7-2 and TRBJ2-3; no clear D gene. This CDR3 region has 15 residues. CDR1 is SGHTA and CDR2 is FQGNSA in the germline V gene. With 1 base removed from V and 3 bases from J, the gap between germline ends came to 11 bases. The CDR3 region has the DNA TGTGCCAGCAGCTTAGTAGTGACACCTACAGATACGCAGTATTTT. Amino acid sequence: CASSLVVTPTDTQYF.

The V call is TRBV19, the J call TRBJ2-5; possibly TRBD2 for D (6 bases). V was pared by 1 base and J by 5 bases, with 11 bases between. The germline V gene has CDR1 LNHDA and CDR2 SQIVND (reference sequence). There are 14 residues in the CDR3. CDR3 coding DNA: TGTGCCAGTAGTATAGCTCGGGGGTGGGAGACCCAGTACTTC. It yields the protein CASSIARGWETQYF.

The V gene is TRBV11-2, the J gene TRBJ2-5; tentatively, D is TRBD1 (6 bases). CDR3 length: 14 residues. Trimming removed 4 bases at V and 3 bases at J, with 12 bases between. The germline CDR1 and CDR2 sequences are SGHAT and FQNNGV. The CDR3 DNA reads TGTGCCAGCAGCTCAGGGGCGTTTAAAGAGACCCAGTACTTC. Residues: CASSSGAFKETQYF.

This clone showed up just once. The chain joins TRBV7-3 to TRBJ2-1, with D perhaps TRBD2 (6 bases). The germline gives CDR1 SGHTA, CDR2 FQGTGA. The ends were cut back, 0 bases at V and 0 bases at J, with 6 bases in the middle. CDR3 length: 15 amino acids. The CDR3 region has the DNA TGTGCCAGCAGCTTAACGGGGGGCTCCTACAATGAGCAGTTCTTC. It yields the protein CASSLTGGSYNEQFF.

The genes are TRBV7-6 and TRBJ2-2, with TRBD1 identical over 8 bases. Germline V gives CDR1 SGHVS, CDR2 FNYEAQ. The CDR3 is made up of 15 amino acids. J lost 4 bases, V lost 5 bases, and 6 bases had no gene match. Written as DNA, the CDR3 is TGTGCCAGCAGCCCCCGGGACAGGATCACCGGGGAGCTGTTTTTT. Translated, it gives CASSPRDRITGELFF.

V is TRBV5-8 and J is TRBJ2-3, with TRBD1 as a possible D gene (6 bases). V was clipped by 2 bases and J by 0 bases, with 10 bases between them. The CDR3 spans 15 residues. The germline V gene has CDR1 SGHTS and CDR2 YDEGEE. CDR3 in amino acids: CASSFGTSSTDTQYF. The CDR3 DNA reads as TGTGCCAGCAGCTTTGGGACATCTAGCACAGATACGCAGTATTTT.

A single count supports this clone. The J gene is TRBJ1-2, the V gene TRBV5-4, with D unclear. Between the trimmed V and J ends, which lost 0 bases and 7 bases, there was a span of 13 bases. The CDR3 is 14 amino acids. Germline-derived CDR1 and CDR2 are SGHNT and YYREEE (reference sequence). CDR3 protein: CASSLVGDYFGYTF. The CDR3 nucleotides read TGTGCCAGCAGCTTGGTCGGGGATTATTTTGGCTACACCTTC.

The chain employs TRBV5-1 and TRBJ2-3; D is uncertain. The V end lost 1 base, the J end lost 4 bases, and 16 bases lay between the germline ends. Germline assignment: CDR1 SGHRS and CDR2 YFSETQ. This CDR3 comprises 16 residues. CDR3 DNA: TGCGCCAGCAGCTTGATGCGTCTAGATGGCGCAGATACGCAGTATTTT. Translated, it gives CASSLMRLDGADTQYF.

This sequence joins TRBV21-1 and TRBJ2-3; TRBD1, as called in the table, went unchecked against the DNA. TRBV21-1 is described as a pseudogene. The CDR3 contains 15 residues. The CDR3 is CASSTWTVDTDTQYF. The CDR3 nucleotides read TGTGCCAGCAGCACCTGGACAGTCGATACAGATACGCAGTATTTT.

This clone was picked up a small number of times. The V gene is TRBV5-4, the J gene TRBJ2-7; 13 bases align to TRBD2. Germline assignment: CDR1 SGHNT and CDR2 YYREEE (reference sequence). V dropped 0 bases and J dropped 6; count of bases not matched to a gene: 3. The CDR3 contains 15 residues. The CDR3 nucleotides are TGTGCCAGCAGCTTGGACAGACTAGCGGGGGGCGAGCAGTACTTC. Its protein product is CASSLDRLAGGEQYF.

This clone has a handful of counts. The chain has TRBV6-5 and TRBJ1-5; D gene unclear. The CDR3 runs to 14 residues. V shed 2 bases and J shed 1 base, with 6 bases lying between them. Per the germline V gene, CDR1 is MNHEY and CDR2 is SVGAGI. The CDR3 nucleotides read TGTGCCAGCAGTTACCTTGGCAGCAATCAGCCCCAGCATTTT. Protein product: CASSYLGSNQPQHF.

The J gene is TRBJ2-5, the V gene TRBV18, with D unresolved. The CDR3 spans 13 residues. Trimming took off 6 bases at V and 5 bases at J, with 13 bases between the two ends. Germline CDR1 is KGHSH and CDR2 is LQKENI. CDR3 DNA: TGTGCCAGCTCCCCCTATGCGGCGGAGACCCAGTACTTC. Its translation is CASSPYAAETQYF.